Listed below are T cell receptor beta chains from one sample, sequenced in a study of T cells after yellow fever vaccination. TCRdb re-called the 5' RACE reads through MiXCR, storing one row per CDR3 protein. The sample records tens of thousands of distinct CDR3 sequences, 3.4% being singletons. The specimen was PBMCs, either bulk or a sorted T-cell subset (CD4+, CD8+, memory, or dextramer-sorted; not recorded which), collected more than 40 days after the first yellow fever vaccination. These receptors all come from a young man who received the YFV17D yellow fever vaccine. Each CDR3 is given with its conserved first and last residue. D genes are given only for firm matches. Size is stated as once, few or many counts, or a class when the clone is expanded.

d_call,j_call,v_call,clone_size,cdr3_aa,cdr3_nt
-,TRBJ1-2,TRBV20-1,many,CTGDLTRGYTF,TGCACGGGGGACCTAACGAGAGGCTACACCTTC
-,TRBJ2-5,TRBV4-3,many,CASSQGGARGYQETQYF,TGCGCCAGCAGCCAAGGAGGCGCACGGGGCTACCAAGAGACCCAGTACTTC
-,TRBJ1-1,TRBV18,many,CASSPRESMNTEAFF,TGTGCCAGCTCACCACGGGAAAGCATGAACACTGAAGCTTTCTTT
TRBD1,TRBJ2-3,TRBV5-1,many,CASKGQGSTDTQYF,TGCGCCAGCAAAGGACAGGGCAGCACAGATACGCAGTATTTT
TRBD2,TRBJ2-2,TRBV10-3,many,CAIRTAGGTGELFF,TGTGCCATCAGAACAGCCGGGGGGACCGGGGAGCTGTTTTTT
-,TRBJ2-1,TRBV12-3/TRBV12-4,many,CASGQSRGYNEQFF,TGTGCCAGCGGGCAGTCCCGGGGCTACAATGAGCAGTTCTTC
TRBD1,TRBJ2-7,TRBV30,many,CASGQGAGEQYF,TGTGCCTCAGGGCAGGGGGCGGGCGAGCAGTACTTC
TRBD1,TRBJ2-6,TRBV5-1,many,CASSWDRGSPGANVLTF,TGCGCCAGCAGCTGGGACAGGGGAAGCCCTGGGGCCAACGTCCTGACTTTC
TRBD2,TRBJ2-5,TRBV3-1,many,CASSHPGGAGLETQYF,TGTGCCAGCAGCCACCCCGGGGGGGCGGGGTTAGAGACCCAGTACTTC
-,TRBJ2-3,TRBV27,many,CASATKGGPVIYTQYF,TGTGCCAGCGCCACCAAGGGGGGACCCGTTATCTATACGCAGTATTTT
-,TRBJ2-1,TRBV5-1,many,CASSSQEAYNEQFF,TGCGCCAGCAGCTCCCAAGAAGCCTACAATGAGCAGTTCTTC
TRBD2,TRBJ2-5,TRBV4-3,many,CASSPAGGGGGKETQYF,TGCGCCAGCAGCCCCGCGGGGGGCGGGGGGGGTAAAGAGACCCAGTACTTC
TRBD1,TRBJ1-6,TRBV6-5,many,CASRGSQGKNSPLHF,TGTGCCAGCAGGGGCTCACAGGGGAAGAATTCACCCCTCCACTTT
-,TRBJ1-1,TRBV12-3/TRBV12-4,many,CASSLLRGGAFF,TGTGCCAGCAGTTTATTAAGAGGGGGAGCTTTCTTT
TRBD2,TRBJ2-5,TRBV5-1,many,CASSPGGDEETQYF,TGCGCCAGCAGTCCCGGGGGGGACGAGGAGACCCAGTACTTC
-,TRBJ2-5,TRBV7-2,many,CASSRGDYQETQYF,TGTGCCAGCAGCCGCGGGGACTACCAAGAGACCCAGTACTTC
TRBD1,TRBJ1-5,TRBV6-4,many,CASSPRQGVGQPQHF,TGTGCCAGCAGCCCAAGACAGGGGGTGGGTCAGCCCCAGCATTTT
TRBD1,TRBJ2-3,TRBV9,many,CASSPRTGASTDTQYF,TGTGCCAGCAGCCCGAGGACAGGGGCTTCCACAGATACGCAGTATTTT
TRBD1,TRBJ1-5,TRBV29-1,many,CSVGQGWQPQHF,TGCAGCGTGGGACAGGGATGGCAGCCCCAGCATTTT
TRBD1,TRBJ1-1,TRBV29-1,many,CSGMGQMNTEAFF,TGCAGCGGCATGGGACAGATGAACACTGAAGCTTTCTTT
-,TRBJ1-6,TRBV5-1,many,CASSPESSPDSPLHF,TGCGCCAGCAGCCCCGAATCGTCCCCGGATTCACCCCTCCACTTT
-,TRBJ2-1,TRBV12-3/TRBV12-4,many,CASRTSGGRTFF,TGTGCCAGCAGGACCTCGGGGGGCCGGACGTTCTTC
TRBD1,TRBJ1-2,TRBV6-5,many,CASSYSADRNYGYTF,TGTGCCAGCAGTTACTCGGCGGACAGGAACTATGGCTACACCTTC
-,TRBJ1-1,TRBV6-5,many,CASSYSPQATVNTEAFF,TGTGCCAGCAGTTACTCCCCCCAGGCTACGGTGAACACTGAAGCTTTCTTT
TRBD1,TRBJ1-4,TRBV5-1,many,CASSRGGLHLFF,TGCGCCAGCAGCCGAGGGGGCCTTCACCTGTTTTTT
TRBD1,TRBJ2-5,TRBV10-3,many,CAISVGQGETQYF,TGTGCCATCAGTGTCGGACAGGGAGAGACCCAGTACTTC
-,TRBJ1-3,TRBV7-2,many,CASNRVGGNTIYF,TGTGCCAGCAACAGGGTTGGCGGAAACACCATATATTTT
-,TRBJ2-1,TRBV11-2,many,CATIRDLKGDEQFF,TGTGCCACCATTAGGGACCTAAAGGGAGATGAGCAGTTCTTC
-,TRBJ2-2,TRBV12-3/TRBV12-4,many,CASSHDRYTGELFF,TGTGCCAGCAGTCACGACCGATACACCGGGGAGCTGTTTTTT
-,TRBJ1-1,TRBV6-6,many,CASSRGEAFF,TGTGCCAGCAGCCGGGGTGAAGCTTTCTTT
-,TRBJ1-1,TRBV20-1,many,CSARGRGDTEAFF,TGCAGTGCTAGAGGAAGGGGGGACACTGAAGCTTTCTTT
-,TRBJ2-2,TRBV18,many,CASSPNTRNTGELFF,TGTGCCAGCTCACCGAACACAAGGAACACCGGGGAGCTGTTTTTT
-,TRBJ2-3,TRBV6-2/TRBV6-3,many,CASSQGRQDTQYF,TGTGCCAGCAGTCAAGGAAGACAAGATACGCAGTATTTT
-,TRBJ2-2,TRBV6-5,many,CASTSGTASPGELFF,TGTGCCAGCACCTCCGGGACCGCGTCCCCCGGGGAGCTGTTTTTT
-,TRBJ2-7,TRBV20-1,many,CSARAPLGYEQYF,TGCAGTGCTAGAGCCCCCCTGGGCTACGAGCAGTACTTC
-,TRBJ1-5,TRBV3-1,many,CASSQGDNQPQHF,TGTGCCAGCAGCCAGGGTGACAATCAGCCCCAGCATTTT
TRBD2,TRBJ2-7,TRBV7-8,many,CASSLALRLAGGIEQYF,TGTGCCAGCAGCCTCGCTTTACGTCTAGCGGGGGGGATCGAGCAGTACTTC